The 25 T cell receptor beta chains in this list originate from one sample, sequenced in a study of PD-L1 blockade in urothelial cancer. As to time point: peripheral blood 6 weeks after treatment start. This table comes from immunoSEQ multiplex PCR, and its TCRdb copy is limited to in-frame clones, with some not included. The sample includes fewer than 90,000 clones, around 93% seen only once; the top ten take 0.7% to 0.9%. Sequenced material: PBMCs, taken around atezolizumab (anti-PD-L1) treatment. These receptors were obtained from an elderly woman with urothelial cancer.

This clone appeared a single time. The J gene is TRBJ2-2, the V gene TRBV5-1; 8 bases are shared with TRBD1. The V gene's germline CDR1 is SGHRS and CDR2 YFSETQ. V trimming: 4 bases; J trimming: 7 bases; junction bases outside the gene matches: 9. The CDR3 covers 15 residues. The CDR3 region has the DNA TGCGCCAGCAGCCTAGGAGGACAGGGCAACGGGGAGCTGTTTTTT. Translating it yields CASSLGGQGNGELFF.

The chain's CDR3 is CASSYLGHPNTEAFF. CDR3 DNA: TGTGCCAGCAGTTATTTGGGACACCCGAACACTGAAGCTTTCTTT. The rearrangement joins TRBV6-6 to TRBJ1-1; weak D call: TRBD1 (6 bases). Trimming stripped 3 bases from V and 1 base from J, with 12 bases between. The CDR3 consists of 15 residues. Germline-derived CDR1 and CDR2 are MNHNY and SVGAGI (reference sequence).

This clone was counted a single time. The chain couples TRBV27 to TRBJ1-1; a possible D gene is TRBD1 (5 bases). Germline V gene lookup returns CDR1 MNHEY and CDR2 SMNVEV (reference sequence). This CDR3 has 13 amino acids. V was pared by 5 bases and J by 1 base, with 8 bases between. The CDR3 reads CASSADRNTEAFF. CDR3 sequence (DNA): TGTGCCAGCAGTGCCGACAGGAACACTGAAGCTTTCTTT.

The rearrangement links TRBV5-6 to TRBJ2-3; 7 positions agree with TRBD2. CDR1 is SGHDT, CDR2 YYEEEE, per germline. V lost 4 bases, J lost 1 base, and 6 bases stayed unmatched. This CDR3 has 15 residues. The CDR3 DNA reads as TGTGCCAGCAGCCCCGGAACTAGCGGCACAGATACGCAGTATTTT. Protein sequence: CASSPGTSGTDTQYF.

V usage is TRBV28 and J usage is TRBJ2-7, with D unclear. Germline lookup yields CDR1 MDHEN and CDR2 SYDVKM. The CDR3 contains 11 residues. Trimming stripped 4 bases from V and 1 base from J, with 2 bases between. Written as DNA, the CDR3 is TGTGCCAGCAGTTCTTCCTACGAGCAGTACTTC. Encoded protein: CASSSSYEQYF. Together with reference TRBV28 and TRBJ2-7, the CDR3 gives the full variable domain: DVKVTQSSRYLVKRTGEKVFLECVQDMDHENMFWYRQDPGLGLRLIYFSYDVKMKEKGDIPEGYSVSREKKERFSLILESASTNQTSMYLCASSSSYEQYFGPGTRLTVT.

The chain couples TRBV10-1 to TRBJ1-1; D unclear. Per the germline V gene, CDR1 is WNHNN and CDR2 is SYGVQD (reference sequence). CDR3 size: 12 residues. Trimming pared 8 bases from V and 3 bases from J, leaving 10 bases between. CDR3 nucleotides: TGCGCCAGCCAAGGAGCTGACACTGAAGCTTTCTTT. Protein product: CASQGADTEAFF.

Written as DNA, the CDR3 is TGTGCCAGCAGCACCATGGGAGGGGTGGGTGAAAAACTGTTTTTT. This codes for CASSTMGGVGEKLFF. The J gene is TRBJ1-4, the V gene TRBV27; D perhaps matches TRBD1 (5 bases). V lost 6 bases and J lost 7, with 18 bases in between. This CDR3 comprises 15 residues. CDR1 is MNHEY, CDR2 SMNVEV, per germline (reference sequence). The full variable domain, completed using reference TRBV27 and TRBJ1-4, is EAQVTQNPRYLITVTGKKLTVTCSQNMNHEYMSWYRQDPGLGLRQIYYSMNVEVTDKGDVPEGYKVSRKEKRNFPLILESPSPNQTSLYFCASSTMGGVGEKLFFGSGTQLSVL.

The chain employs TRBV10-3 and TRBJ1-1; D is uncertain. The CDR3 spans 14 residues. Trimming cost V 8 bases and J 0 bases, with 13 bases left between them. CDR1 ENHRY and CDR2 SYGVKD come from the germline V gene. The CDR3 nucleotides are TGTGCCATCGGGCAGTCAAACATGAACACTGAAGCTTTCTTT. Translating gives CAIGQSNMNTEAFF.

This clone was observed once. The V gene is TRBV5-1, the J gene TRBJ2-7; TRBD2 matches 8 bases. CDR3 length: 15 amino acids. V shed 2 bases and J 4 bases; nucleotides not matched to a gene: 8. Germline CDR1 SGHRS, CDR2 YFSETQ. The CDR3 spells CASSLQAGVIYEQYF. In nucleotides, the CDR3 is TGCGCCAGCAGCTTACAAGCGGGAGTTATATACGAGCAGTACTTC.

Only one count was recorded for this clone. The CDR3 is CASSLDGGRTGELFF. The CDR3 DNA is TGTGCCAGCAGCTTAGATGGTGGGAGGACCGGGGAGCTGTTTTTT. The chain links TRBV11-3 to TRBJ2-2; D perhaps matches TRBD2 (6 bases). Germline loops: CDR1 SGHNT, CDR2 YENEEA. CDR3 size: 15 residues. V gave up 0 bases and J gave up 5 bases, with 10 bases separating them. Full variable domain (remainder filled in from reference TRBV11-3 and TRBJ2-2): EAGVVQSPRYKIIEKKQPVAFWCNPISGHNTLYWYLQNLGQGPELLIRYENEEAVDDSQLPKDRFSAERLKGVDSTLKIQPAELGDSAVYLCASSLDGGRTGELFFGEGSRLTVL.

This clone was recorded a few times. The chain joins TRBV4-2 to TRBJ1-1; D may be TRBD1 (5 bases). The V end lost 4 bases, the J end lost 5 bases, and 14 bases lay between the germline ends. The germline gives CDR1 LGHNA, CDR2 YNFKEQ. This CDR3 is 14 amino acids long. The CDR3 protein is CASSRDGGGTEAFF. The CDR3 DNA reads TGTGCCAGCAGCCGGGACGGCGGGGGGACTGAAGCTTTCTTT.

The rearrangement links TRBV28 to TRBJ1-1; 7 nucleotides match TRBD1. Germline lookup yields CDR1 MDHEN and CDR2 SYDVKM. After removal of 6 bases from V and 0 bases from J, the junction contained 10 bases not matched to a gene. This CDR3 contains 16 residues. CDR3 coding DNA: TGTGCCAGCAGCCGACCAGGGGGAGTTTTGAACACTGAAGCTTTCTTT. This translates into CASSRPGGVLNTEAFF.

The rearrangement joins TRBV9 to TRBJ2-5; TRBD1 matches at 7 bases. Unmatched junction bases numbered 15, after V lost 3 bases and J lost 4 bases. The CDR3 has 17 amino acids. CDR1 and CDR2 from the germline V gene are SGDLS and YYNGEE. CDR3 DNA sequence: TGTGCCAGCAGCGCCGACCAGGGGGTTGGGCTGGGAGAGACCCAGTACTTC. Amino acids: CASSADQGVGLGETQYF.

V usage is TRBV11-1 and J usage is TRBJ2-5, with D possibly being TRBD2 (6 bases). V was pared by 3 bases and J by 8 bases, with 13 bases between. The germline V gene has CDR1 SGHAT and CDR2 FQDESV (reference sequence). The CDR3 is 13 amino acids. This CDR3 reads CASSLTQGGTQYF. DNA of the CDR3: TGTGCCAGCAGCTTGACTCAGGGAGGCACCCAGTACTTC.

V gene TRBV18 combines with J gene TRBJ2-3; 8 bases are shared with TRBD1. CDR1 and CDR2 from the germline V gene are KGHSH and LQKENI. V lost 2 bases, J lost 4 bases, and 5 bases stayed unmatched. The CDR3 is 15 residues long. CDR3 in amino acids: CASSPDRGWADTQYF. The DNA for the CDR3 is TGTGCCAGCTCACCAGACAGGGGTTGGGCAGATACGCAGTATTTT.

The J gene is TRBJ2-1, the V gene TRBV11-2; TRBD2 matches at 7 bases. The CDR3 loop spans 15 amino acids. The ends lost 5 bases at V and 7 bases at J; junction bases unmatched: 11. Germline V gives CDR1 SGHAT, CDR2 FQNNGV. CDR3: CASSLTGLQRNEQFF. The CDR3 DNA sequence: TGTGCCAGCAGCCTCACGGGACTACAGCGAAATGAGCAGTTCTTC.

V is TRBV15 and J is TRBJ1-5; D is perhaps TRBD1 (5 bases). Germline values: CDR1 LNHNV, CDR2 YYDKDF (reference sequence). The V end lost 2 bases, the J end lost 3 bases, and 8 bases lay between the germline ends. This CDR3 is built from 14 residues. CDR3 sequence (DNA): TGTGCCACCAGCAGAAAAGGGGACAATCAGCCCCAGCATTTT. It specifies CATSRKGDNQPQHF.

This chain connects TRBV4-1 to TRBJ2-3, with 16 bases identical to TRBD2. The CDR3 contains 19 residues. Germline CDR1 reads MGHRA; CDR2 reads YSYEKL. V lost 1 base to trimming and J lost 0 bases; unmatched junction nucleotides: 4. CDR3: CASSQGGLAGGTSTDTQYF. CDR3 nucleotides: TGCGCCAGCAGCCAAGGGGGACTAGCGGGAGGGACTAGCACAGATACGCAGTATTTT.

The chain employs TRBV27 and TRBJ2-1, with a possible D match to TRBD2 (7 bases). The V gene lost 4 bases and the J gene lost 4 bases, with 23 bases spanning the gap. The CDR3 runs 18 residues. CDR1 MNHEY and CDR2 SMNVEV come from the germline V gene (reference sequence). The CDR3 loop reads CASSYVFRGAREYNEQFF. As DNA, the CDR3 is TGTGCCAGCAGTTATGTTTTCCGGGGGGCACGAGAGTACAATGAGCAGTTCTTC.

The rearrangement links TRBV25-1 to TRBJ1-2; D is undetermined. CDR1 is MGHDK and CDR2 is SYGVNS in the germline V gene. The V gene lost 1 base and the J gene lost 4 bases, with 10 bases spanning the gap. This CDR3 contains 14 residues. The CDR3, as DNA: TGTGCCAGCAGTGAATCGGGATCGCCCTATGGCTACACCTTC. Amino acids: CASSESGSPYGYTF.

The chain combines TRBV2 with TRBJ2-2; D perhaps matches TRBD1 (6 bases). The CDR3 totals 14 residues. The germline V gene encodes CDR1 SNHLY and CDR2 FYNNEI. V lost 5 bases, J lost 5 bases, and 12 bases lay in between. In DNA form, the CDR3 reads TGTGCCAGCAGTCCGGACAGTTGGACCGGGGAGCTGTTTTTT. Protein sequence: CASSPDSWTGELFF. Complete variable domain (other parts from reference TRBV2 and TRBJ2-2): EPEVTQTPSHQVTQMGQEVILRCVPISNHLYFYWYRQILGQKVEFLVSFYNNEISEKSEIFDDQFSVERPDGSNFTLKIRSTKLEDSAMYFCASSPDSWTGELFFGEGSRLTVL.

The chain carries TRBV28 and TRBJ1-1; TRBD1 matches 8 bases. J was trimmed by 0 bases and V by 11 bases; bases with no gene match: 14. CDR3 length equals 16 residues. Germline V gene lookup returns CDR1 MDHEN and CDR2 SYDVKM. CDR3 sequence (DNA): TGTGCCGCTCGGGCAGGGGGCGGAGGCATGAACACTGAAGCTTTCTTT. As protein: CAARAGGGGMNTEAFF.

This chain joins TRBV5-4 and TRBJ1-4; D not resolved. The CDR3 consists of 15 residues. Per germline, CDR1 SGHNT and CDR2 YYREEE (reference sequence). V lost 0 bases, J lost 10 bases, and 16 bases lay in between. The CDR3 spells CASSLGGRAEVKLFF. Here the CDR3 DNA reads TGTGCCAGCAGCTTGGGCGGCCGGGCGGAGGTAAAACTGTTTTTT.

J is TRBJ1-5 and V is TRBV6-1, with TRBD1 identical over 10 bases. Losses at the gene ends were 4 bases for V and 7 bases for J; bases not matched to a gene: 7. The length of the CDR3 is 15 residues. Germline values: CDR1 MNHNS, CDR2 SASEGT. The CDR3 loop reads CASSATDRGQQPQHF. The CDR3 DNA reads as TGTGCCAGCAGTGCAACAGACAGGGGGCAACAGCCCCAGCATTTT.

This chain connects TRBV18 to TRBJ2-2; TRBD2 might be the D (5 bases). The germline CDR1 and CDR2 sequences are KGHSH and LQKENI. Deletions cut 0 bases from V and 3 bases from J, with 5 bases between. The CDR3 has 14 residues. The CDR3 DNA is TGTGCCAGCTCACCACCGAGGGACACCGGGGAGCTGTTTTTT. This sequence encodes CASSPPRDTGELFF.